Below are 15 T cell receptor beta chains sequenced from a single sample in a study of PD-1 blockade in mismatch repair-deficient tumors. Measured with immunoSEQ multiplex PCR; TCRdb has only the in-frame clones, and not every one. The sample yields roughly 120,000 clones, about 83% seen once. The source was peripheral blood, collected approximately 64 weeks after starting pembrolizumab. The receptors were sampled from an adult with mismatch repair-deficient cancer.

The CDR3 nucleotides are TGTGCCTGGAGTCCTCTCCGGGGAGGCACAGATACGCAGTATTTT. It codes for CAWSPLRGGTDTQYF. The chain combines TRBV30 with TRBJ2-3, with a weak D call TRBD2 (5 bases). Germline V lookup: CDR1 GTSNPN, CDR2 SVGIG (reference sequence). CDR3 size: 15 residues. Trimming stripped 2 bases from V and 1 base from J, with 13 bases between.

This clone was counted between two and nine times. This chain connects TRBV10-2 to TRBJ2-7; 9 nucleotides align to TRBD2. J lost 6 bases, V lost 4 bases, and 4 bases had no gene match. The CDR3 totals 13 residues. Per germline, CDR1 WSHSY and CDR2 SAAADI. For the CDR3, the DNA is TGCGCCAGCAGTGTGCTAGCGGGACGCGAGCAGTACTTC. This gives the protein CASSVLAGREQYF.

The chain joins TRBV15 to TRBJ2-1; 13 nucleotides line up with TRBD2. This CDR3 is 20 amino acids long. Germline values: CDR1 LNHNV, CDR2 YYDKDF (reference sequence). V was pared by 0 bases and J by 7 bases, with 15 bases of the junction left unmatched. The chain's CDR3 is CATSREMVIGTSGVGNEQFF. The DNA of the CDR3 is TGTGCCACCAGCAGAGAAATGGTAATAGGGACTAGCGGGGTCGGGAATGAGCAGTTCTTC.

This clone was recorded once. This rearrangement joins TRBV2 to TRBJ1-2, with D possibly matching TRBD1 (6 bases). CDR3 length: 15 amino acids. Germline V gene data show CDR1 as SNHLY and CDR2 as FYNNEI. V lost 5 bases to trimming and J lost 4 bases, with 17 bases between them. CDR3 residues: CASSNKGGGPYGYTF. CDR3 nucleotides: TGTGCCAGCAGTAATAAGGGGGGGGGACCCTATGGCTACACCTTC.

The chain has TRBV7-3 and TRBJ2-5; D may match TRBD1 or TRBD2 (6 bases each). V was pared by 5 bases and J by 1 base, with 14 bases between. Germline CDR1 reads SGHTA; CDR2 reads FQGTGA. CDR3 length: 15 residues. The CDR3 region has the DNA TGTGCCAGCAGCCCTATTGGGGGGCCCCAAGAGACCCAGTACTTC. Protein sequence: CASSPIGGPQETQYF.

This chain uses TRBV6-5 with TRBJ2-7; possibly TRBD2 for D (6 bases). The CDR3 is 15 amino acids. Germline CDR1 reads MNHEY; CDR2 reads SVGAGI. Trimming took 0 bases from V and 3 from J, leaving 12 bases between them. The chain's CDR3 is CASSYSGTGDYEQYF. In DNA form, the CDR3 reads TGTGCCAGCAGTTACTCCGGGACTGGGGACTACGAGCAGTACTTC.

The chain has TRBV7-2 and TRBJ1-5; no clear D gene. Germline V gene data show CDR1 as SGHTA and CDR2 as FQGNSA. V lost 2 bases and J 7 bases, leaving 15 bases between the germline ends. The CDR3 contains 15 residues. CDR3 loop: CASSLRANSVQPQHF. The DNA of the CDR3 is TGTGCCAGCAGCTTACGGGCAAACTCGGTACAGCCCCAGCATTTT.

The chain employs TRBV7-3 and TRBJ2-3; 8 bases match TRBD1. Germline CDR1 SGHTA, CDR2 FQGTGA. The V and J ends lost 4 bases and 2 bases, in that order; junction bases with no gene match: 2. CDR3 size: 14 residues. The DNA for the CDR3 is TGTGCCAGCAGCTGGACAGGGTACACAGATACGCAGTATTTT. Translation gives CASSWTGYTDTQYF.

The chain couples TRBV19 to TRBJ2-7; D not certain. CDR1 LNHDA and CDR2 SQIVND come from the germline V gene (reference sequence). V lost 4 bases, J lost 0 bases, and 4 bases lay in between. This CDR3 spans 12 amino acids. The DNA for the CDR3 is TGTGCCAGTAGTACTAGCTCCTACGAGCAGTACTTC. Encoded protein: CASSTSSYEQYF.

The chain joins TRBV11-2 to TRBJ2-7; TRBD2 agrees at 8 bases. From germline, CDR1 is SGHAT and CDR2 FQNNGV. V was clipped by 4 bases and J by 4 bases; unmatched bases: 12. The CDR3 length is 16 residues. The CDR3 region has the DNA TGTGCCAGCAGCTCTCGATCAGCGGGAGCCCTGTACGAGCAGTACTTC. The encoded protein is CASSSRSAGALYEQYF. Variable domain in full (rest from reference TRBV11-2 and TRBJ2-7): EAGVAQSPRYKIIEKRQSVAFWCNPISGHATLYWYQQILGQGPKLLIQFQNNGVVDDSQLPKDRFSAERLKGVDSTLKIQPAKLEDSAVYLCASSSRSAGALYEQYFGPGTRLTVT.

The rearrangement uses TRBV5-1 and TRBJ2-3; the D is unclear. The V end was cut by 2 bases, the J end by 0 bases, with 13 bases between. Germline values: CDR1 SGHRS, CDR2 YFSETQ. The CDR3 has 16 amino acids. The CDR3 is CASSLVSIPSTDTQYF. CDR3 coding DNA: TGCGCCAGCAGCTTAGTCAGCATCCCTAGCACAGATACGCAGTATTTT.

CDR3 DNA: TGTGCCAGTAGTATTCGTATAGCGGACAATGAGCAGTTCTTC. Its protein is CASSIRIADNEQFF. V usage is TRBV19 and J usage is TRBJ2-1; possible D gene TRBD2, 6 bases. The CDR3 has 14 amino acids. The germline V gene has CDR1 LNHDA and CDR2 SQIVND (reference sequence). Trimming cost V 3 bases and J 5 bases, with 11 bases left between them. Looking up the rest from reference TRBV19 and TRBJ2-1 gives the full variable domain: DGGITQSPKYLFRKEGQNVTLSCEQNLNHDAMYWYRQDPGQGLRLIYYSQIVNDFQKGDIAEGYSVSREKKESFPLTVTSAQKNPTAFYLCASSIRIADNEQFFGPGTRLTVL.

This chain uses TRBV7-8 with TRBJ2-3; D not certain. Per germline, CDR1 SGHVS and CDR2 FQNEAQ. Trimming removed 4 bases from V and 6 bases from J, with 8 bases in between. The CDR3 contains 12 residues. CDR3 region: CASSSQSDTQYF. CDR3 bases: TGTGCCAGCAGCTCACAAAGCGATACGCAGTATTTT.

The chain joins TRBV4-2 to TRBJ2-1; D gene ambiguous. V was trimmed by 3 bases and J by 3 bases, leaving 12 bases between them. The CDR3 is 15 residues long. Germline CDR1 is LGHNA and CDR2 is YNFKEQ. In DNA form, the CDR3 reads TGTGCCAGCAGCCAGAACCGGGCAATCTACAATGAGCAGTTCTTC. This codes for CASSQNRAIYNEQFF.

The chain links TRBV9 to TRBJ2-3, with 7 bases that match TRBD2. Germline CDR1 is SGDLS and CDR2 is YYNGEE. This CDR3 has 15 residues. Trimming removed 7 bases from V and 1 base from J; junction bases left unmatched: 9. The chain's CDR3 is CASWGWGGGTDTQYF. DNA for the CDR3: TGTGCCAGCTGGGGGTGGGGAGGGGGCACAGATACGCAGTATTTT.